Listed here are 3 T cell receptor beta chains from one sample, sequenced in a study of blood T cell repertoires in COVID-19. The data were produced by immunoSEQ multiplex PCR, yet TCRdb's version contains in-frame clones alone and is incomplete. Seen here are 150,000 to 200,000 clones, 80% to 90% observed once, and the top ten hold approximately 9%. The specimen was PBMCs or T cells enriched from blood (not recorded which). The receptor source for this set is a woman aged 18-35 years who had recovered from COVID-19.

CDR3 region: CASSSVGTGGYEQYF. CDR3 sequence (DNA): TGTGCCAGCAGCTCGGTCGGGACAGGGGGCTACGAGCAGTACTTC. The rearrangement links TRBV7-8 to TRBJ2-7; 11 bases are a match to TRBD1. The germline CDR1 and CDR2 sequences are SGHVS and FQNEAQ. The V gene end was trimmed by 4 bases and the J gene end by 3 bases; junction bases not matched to a gene: 5. This CDR3 has 15 residues.

The rearrangement joins TRBV6-5 to TRBJ1-1; unclear D gene. This CDR3 comprises 15 residues. Germline CDR1 is MNHEY and CDR2 is SVGAGI. V was cut by 7 bases and J by 0 bases, with 15 bases left in between. The CDR3 spells CASTLNRGMNTEAFF. In nucleotides, the CDR3 is TGTGCCAGCACCTTAAACCGGGGAATGAACACTGAAGCTTTCTTT.

The chain combines TRBV30 with TRBJ1-4; D unresolved. V gave up 2 bases and J gave up 7 bases, with 8 bases separating them. Germline CDR1 and CDR2: GTSNPN and SVGIG (reference sequence). The length of the CDR3 is 12 residues. The CDR3 DNA is TGTGCCTGGAGTAATGAGGCTGAAAAACTGTTTTTT. Its protein product is CAWSNEAEKLFF.